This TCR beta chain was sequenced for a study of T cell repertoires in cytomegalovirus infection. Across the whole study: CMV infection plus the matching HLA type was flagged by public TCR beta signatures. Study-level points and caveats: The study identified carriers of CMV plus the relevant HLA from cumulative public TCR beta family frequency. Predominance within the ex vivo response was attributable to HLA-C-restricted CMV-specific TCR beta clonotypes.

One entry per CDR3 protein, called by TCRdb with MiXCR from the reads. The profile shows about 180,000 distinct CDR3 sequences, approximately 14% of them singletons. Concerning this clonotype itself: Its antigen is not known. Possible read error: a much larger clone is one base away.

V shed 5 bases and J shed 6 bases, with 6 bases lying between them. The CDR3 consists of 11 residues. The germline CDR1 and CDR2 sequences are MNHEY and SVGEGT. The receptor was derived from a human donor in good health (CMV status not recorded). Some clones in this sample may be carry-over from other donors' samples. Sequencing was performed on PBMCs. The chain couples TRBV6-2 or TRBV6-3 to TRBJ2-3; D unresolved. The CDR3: CASSHGDTQYF. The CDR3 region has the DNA TGTGCCAGCAGTCACGGGGATACGCAGTATTTT.